This T cell receptor beta chain was recorded in a study of cytomegalovirus exposure and HLA in healthy donors. Across the study: A later analysis reported the same platform for the roughly 120 validation repertoires and the roughly 630 first-cohort repertoires. Overall study results and limits: It was approximately 150 TCR beta chains that were listed as cytomegalovirus-associated.

As concerns this clone: Its antigen is not known.

This table comes from immunoSEQ multiplex PCR, and its TCRdb copy is limited to in-frame clones, with some not included. Counted here are about 110,000 clones, approximately 89% occurring once; the ten biggest clones make up under 2%. V was cut by 4 bases and J by 7 bases, with 14 bases left in between. Germline V gene sequence: CDR1 SGHTS, CDR2 YDEGEE. The CDR3 is 14 residues long. This clonotype was obtained from a woman between 18 and 29 years old in good health and CMV-seronegative. J is TRBJ2-2 and V is TRBV5-8; possibly TRBD1 for D (5 bases). What was sequenced was PBMCs. In DNA, the CDR3 is TGTGCCAGCAGCCCCTCAGGGCCCGGCGGGGAGCTGTTTTTT. This encodes CASSPSGPGGELFF.